The present entry profiles one T cell receptor (beta chain) with its context. Its matching antigen is unknown. This sample is drawn from a study of T cell responses to AZD1222 COVID-19 vaccine. Study results and caveats: Recipients of two AZD1222 doses showed rising Spike-specific TCR breadth and depth. It was only 6 or 7 AZD1222 recipients who were seropositive at baseline. Sampled repertoires all dated from after the peak T cell response. Unmutated variant regions are reportedly the target of nearly half of TCRs that are spike-specific.

Trimming removed 3 bases at V and 10 bases at J, with 9 bases between. Germline V gene sequence: CDR1 DFQATT, CDR2 SNEGSKA (reference sequence). The CDR3 has 10 residues. Sequenced by immunoSEQ multiplex PCR; TCRdb stores in-frame clones only, minus some. The sample consists of about 88,000 clones, 85% to 90% of them appearing once. The sequencing used peripheral blood, collected on day 0 of AZD1222 vaccination. The receptor was isolated from an adult in good health. The chain couples TRBV20-1 to TRBJ2-5; D unclear. The CDR3 is CSASRDDQYF. The DNA for the CDR3 is TGCAGTGCTAGTCGTGACGACCAGTACTTC.